This T cell receptor beta chain was retrieved from a study of shared clonotypes between healthy human individuals (dated by TCRdb to 2018 to 2020). At the level of the whole study: A couple of women and three men aged 18 to 49 years were included in the cohort. For each donor, CD4 naive and CD4 memory were each given three plates, CD8 naive was given two plates, and CD8 memory was given one plate. Blood TCR repertoires of a handful of healthy adults were deeply sequenced to estimate repertoire size and the extent of clonotype sharing between individuals. To increase sequencing depth and limit assay-specific biases, different laboratories used diverse techniques to prepare libraries and sequence TCR repertoires. Between about 0.9 and 10 billion PBMCs per donor were obtained by leukapheresis.

A distance of 13 bases separates the germline ends of V and J, which lose 6 bases and 8 bases respectively. Including the terminal cysteine and phenylalanine, the CDR3 comprises 12 residues. Only the CDR3 DNA is retained, 36 bases long and in frame from the first base. From a lookup of the germline V gene, CDR1 and CDR2 are MNHEY and SVGAGI. The donors were healthy, HIV-negative adults with no recently reported acute infections or vaccinations. Every donor was a Caucasian adult living in Nashville, Tennessee, USA. CD4+ T cells were enriched by magnetic negative selection, after which naive cells were positively selected on CD45RA and the negative fraction was taken as the memory subset. Blood was collected by leukapheresis, and PBMCs were isolated by Ficoll-Histopaque density gradient centrifugation and then cryopreserved in liquid nitrogen vapor phase. Analytical flow cytometry was used to check the purity and quantity of each magnetically sorted T cell population. From each sorted fraction, genomic DNA was isolated and quantified by UV absorbance on a Nanodrop 2000c.

Using the deep immunoSEQ assay, TCR CDR3 regions were amplified from genomic DNA by multiplex PCR. Extracted genomic DNA from each cell subset was spread evenly across all wells of several immunoSEQ 96-well plates, with each plate serving as a replicate. Each replicate PCR for sorted subsets received about 220 ng genomic DNA, equal to some 32,000 T cell genomes. Purified libraries were quantified with a Qubit 3.0 fluorometer, sized on a Bioanalyzer 2100, and re-quantified with the KAPA Library Quantification kit. Every immunoSEQ 96-well plate was sequenced on a separate single-read 150-cycle Illumina NextSeq 550 flow cell. The authors processed their data as follows. Because only junctional sequences without quality scores were contained in the immunoSEQ output, filtering matching that applied to full-length reads could not be performed. To assign V/J genes and CDR3, sequences were annotated against IMGT germline references using PyIR, a Python wrapper for IgBLAST v1.9. Reads were filtered out if the reads had weak V/J assignments (E-value above 1e-6), no CDR3, stop codons, out-of-frame junctions, or ambiguous translated residues. V3J clonotypes were defined by identical inferred V gene, J gene, and CDR3 amino acid sequence. To compute the percentage overlap between repertoires, the number of shared unique clonotypes was divided by the size of the smaller repertoire. RTK rarefaction, the Chao1 estimator, and Recon v2.1 estimates of unobserved clonotypes were used to assess repertoire richness. For all TCRbeta clonotypes obtained by the gDNA method from four donors, generation probabilities were computed with OLGA. TCRdb re-hosts the immuneACCESS table, in-frame sequences only. Its copies lack some clones; in the studies checked, an unresolved V gene accounts for under half of them, and the cause for the rest is not known. That table furnishes V, J and clone size, whereas the DNA furnished D and trimming. Present in this sample are some 2,500,000 clones, approximately 93% of which were seen just once. The ten largest make up roughly 0.39% of the sample.

Results the study describes overall, beyond this receptor: Only blood was sampled, and tissue TCR repertoires likely differ from those in blood. Naive subsets generally had larger estimated clonotype richness than memory subsets did. Pairwise subsampling indicated that sequencing depth was expected to affect the degree of clonotype sharing among donors. Higher generation probabilities were observed for clonotypes shared by all four sorted-subset donors than for non-shared clonotypes. Incomplete sequencing was indicated by rarefaction of sorted-subset datasets, despite the large sequencing depth. Because the study included a small number of donors, the genetic and exposure-history diversity represented was limited. When a handful of donors were compared, the shared fraction of clonotypes was 5% to 6.5% for naive CD4, less than 4% for naive CD8, 2.3% for memory CD4, and around 0.37% for memory CD8.

To note about this clone: Its specific antigen is unknown. No base quality information exists; no much larger clone differs at one position.

The sequencing input was naive CD4+ T cells from PBMCs. The meaning of the sample's cell subset or site label: CD45RA+ positively selected. This TCR derives from a man aged 18-30 years in good health. Some clones in this sample may be carry-over from other donors' samples. The rearrangement combines TRBV6-5 with TRBJ1-2; the D gene is not confidently resolved. The CDR3 region reads CASRSQFRGYTF. The base sequence is TGTGCCAGCAGATCGCAGTTTCGGGGCTACACCTTC.